One and the same sample provided the 12 T cell receptor beta chains below, sequenced in a study of T cell clonality in common variable immunodeficiency. Repertoires were generated with immunoSEQ multiplex PCR, while TCRdb's copy carries only in-frame clones and drops some. The sample yields about 52,000 clones, without any singletons. The sample was peripheral blood mononuclear cells. Receptor source: a person aged 18 to 70 in good health.

This clone was recorded many times. The read finishes 3 residues shy of the CDR3 end, and the germline J gene is used to complete it. The rearrangement joins TRBV5-1 to TRBJ2-5, with 13 bases identical to TRBD2. The CDR3 is made up of 15 amino acids. J was trimmed by 1 base and V by 7 bases; bases with no gene match: 4. Germline V gene data show CDR1 as SGHRS and CDR2 as YFSETQ. This CDR3 reads CASGLAGVFQETQYF. The CDR3 bases that were read are TGCGCCAGCGGACTAGCGGGAGTATTCCAAGAGACC.

This clone was seen more than once but under ten times. The read stops 3 residues short of the end of the CDR3; the missing end is completed from the germline J gene. The J gene is TRBJ2-2, the V gene TRBV19; 7 bases agree with TRBD1. CDR3 length: 15 amino acids. The germline V gene encodes CDR1 LNHDA and CDR2 SQIVND (reference sequence). Partial CDR3 DNA: TGTGCCAGTAGTAATCCGGGACAGAACCTTTCACCG. Its translation: CASSNPGQNLSP. The CDR3 reads in full as CASSNPGQNLSPLFF.

In its sample, this clone was seen a few times. The sequenced fragment ends 3 residues before the CDR3 boundary, so the rest is inferred from the germline J gene. This sequence joins TRBV6-2 or TRBV6-3 and TRBJ2-7; TRBD2 matches at 7 bases. The germline gives CDR1 MNHEY, CDR2 SVGEGT. Trimming at V came to 6 bases and at J to 3 bases, leaving 5 bases not matched to a gene. The CDR3 spans 13 residues. The sequenced part of the CDR3 DNA is TGTGCCAGCAGCTTGGGGGGGATCTACGAG. It specifies CASSLGGIYE. The entire CDR3 reads CASSLGGIYEQYF.

This clone was observed at least ten times. The CDR3 end falls 3 residues outside the read, so it is completed with the germline J gene. The V and J genes are TRBV5-6 and TRBJ2-7, with 13 positions matching TRBD2. This CDR3 contains 15 residues. The V gene's germline CDR1 is SGHDT and CDR2 YYEEEE. Germline trimming cut 2 bases from V and 5 bases from J; bases unmatched to any gene: 4. CDR3 DNA (partial): TGTGCCAGCAGCTTACTAGCGGGAGGGCTCCACGAG. Translation gives CASSLLAGGLHE. In full, the CDR3 reads CASSLLAGGLHEQYF.

This clone was found many times. CDR3 DNA (partial): TGTGCCAGCAGTAAAGCGGGGGGGCCCGGGGAG. Protein sequence: CASSKAGGPGE. The complete CDR3 reads CASSKAGGPGELFF. The chain is built from TRBV6-2 or TRBV6-3 and TRBJ2-2; 10 bases map to TRBD2. The CDR3 extends 3 residues past the end of the read, so its final part is completed from the germline J gene. This CDR3 is 14 amino acids long. The germline V gene has CDR1 MNHEY and CDR2 SVGEGT. The V and J ends lost 5 bases and 6 bases, in that order; junction bases with no gene match: 3.

This clone showed up many times. The read terminates 3 residues before the CDR3 end, so the remaining end is supplied by the germline J gene. J is TRBJ2-3 and V is TRBV7-3; tentative D call: TRBD2 (6 bases). V dropped 7 bases and J dropped 5 bases, with 16 bases sitting between them. The CDR3 consists of 14 residues. Germline CDR1 SGHTA, CDR2 FQGTGA. CDR3 bases read: TGTGCCAGCACCCTCGGAGGGGATGGAGATACG. Translating gives CASTLGGDGDT. The full CDR3 sequence reads CASTLGGDGDTQYF.

A word on this clone: The observed sequence ends 3 residues before the CDR3 terminus, with the missing tail filled in from the germline J gene. The V call is TRBV10-2, the J call TRBJ2-7; a weak D match, TRBD1 (6 bases). This CDR3 has 12 amino acids. The V end lost 6 bases, the J end lost 5 bases, and 11 bases lay between the germline ends. Germline V CDR1 and CDR2: WSHSY, SAAADI. The CDR3 bases that were read are TGCGCCAGCAGAGGGGGAGCGAACGAG. This sequence encodes CASRGGANE. In full, the CDR3 is CASRGGANEQYF.

This clone occurred a few times. The CDR3 end lies 3 residues beyond the end of the read and is filled in from the germline J gene. This chain connects TRBV2 to TRBJ2-7; 9 positions agree with TRBD1. CDR3 length equals 14 residues. Per germline, CDR1 SNHLY and CDR2 FYNNEI. The junction had 11 bases not matched to a gene; V was cut back by 10 bases and J by 4 bases. CDR3 region: CATRRGQGFYEQYF. The CDR3 DNA, read in part, is TGTGCCACCCGCCGGGGACAGGGATTTTACGAG.

This clone was recorded at least ten times. The missing CDR3 end, 3 residues past where the read stops, is filled in from the germline J gene. V and J are TRBV28 and TRBJ2-6, with 9 bases fitting TRBD1. J gave up 2 bases and V 6 bases, and 2 bases lay outside the gene matches. Germline CDR1 reads MDHEN; CDR2 reads SYDVKM. This CDR3 spans 15 amino acids. The DNA read from the CDR3 is TGTGCCAGCAGCAACAGGGGGCCTGGGGCCAACGTC. As protein: CASSNRGPGANV. The whole CDR3 is CASSNRGPGANVLTF.

This clone was detected many times. The read gets to within 3 residues of the CDR3 end, and the germline J gene fills in the rest. The chain recombines TRBV20-1 with TRBJ2-5; D may correspond to TRBD1 or TRBD2 (5 bases each). The CDR3 has 11 residues. Germline values: CDR1 DFQATT, CDR2 SNEGSKA (reference sequence). Trimming shortened V by 7 bases and J by 4 bases, and 10 bases separated the two germline ends. This chain's CDR3 is CSVRGPETQYF. The DNA read from the CDR3 is TGCAGTGTGAGGGGTCCAGAGACC.

This clone was detected many times. The read stops 3 residues short of the end of the CDR3; the missing end is completed from the germline J gene. V is TRBV2 and J is TRBJ1-2; D perhaps matches TRBD1 (5 bases). CDR1 is SNHLY, CDR2 FYNNEI, per germline. V lost 6 bases to trimming and J lost 1 base, with 15 bases between them. This CDR3 has 15 residues. CDR3 protein: CASSLQGLYNYGYTF. The CDR3 bases that were read are TGTGCCAGCAGCCTCCAGGGATTGTATAACTATGGC.

With regard to this clone: With the read ending 3 residues before the CDR3 end, the germline J gene is used to fill in that end. The V gene is TRBV2, the J gene TRBJ2-5, with 10 bases lining up with TRBD1. The CDR3 is 17 amino acids. In germline, CDR1 is SNHLY, CDR2 FYNNEI. Trimming removed 1 base from V and 4 bases from J; junction bases left unmatched: 9. The sequenced CDR3 bases are TGTGCCAGCAGTGAAGGGCCCGGACAGGGGGGTTCAGAGACC. It is translated as CASSEGPGQGGSET. The CDR3 in its entirety is CASSEGPGQGGSETQYF.